Presented here are 17 T cell receptor beta chains from one specimen sequenced in a study of T cell responses to AZD1222 COVID-19 vaccine. Profiling relied on immunoSEQ multiplex PCR, and the TCRdb table lists in-frame clones only, not all of them. Here the sample spans 200,000 to 250,000 clones, around 94% being singletons. Material: peripheral blood, obtained 28 days after the second dose of the MenACWY control vaccine. The receptors were gathered from an adult who received the MenACWY meningococcal vaccine as a control.

The rearrangement joins TRBV4-3 to TRBJ2-7; D is undetermined. V gave up 0 bases and J gave up 1 base, with 4 bases separating them. The CDR3 spans 13 residues. Germline V gene sequence: CDR1 LGHNA, CDR2 YSLEER. The CDR3 region is CASSQDRSYEQYF. DNA of the CDR3: TGCGCCAGCAGCCAAGACCGGTCCTACGAGCAGTACTTC.

This chain joins TRBV28 and TRBJ1-1, with TRBD1 identical over 9 bases. The junction had 7 bases not matched to a gene; V was cut back by 5 bases and J by 0 bases. The CDR3 is 16 residues long. Germline V gene lookup returns CDR1 MDHEN and CDR2 SYDVKM. The CDR3 spells CASSLGQGSMNTEAFF. DNA for the CDR3: TGTGCCAGCAGTCTCGGACAGGGGAGCATGAACACTGAAGCTTTCTTT. Based on the CDR3 plus reference TRBV28 and TRBJ1-1, the full variable domain is DVKVTQSSRYLVKRTGEKVFLECVQDMDHENMFWYRQDPGLGLRLIYFSYDVKMKEKGDIPEGYSVSREKKERFSLILESASTNQTSMYLCASSLGQGSMNTEAFFGQGTRLTVV.

The chain recombines TRBV28 with TRBJ1-5, with D hard to call. The CDR3 runs 15 residues. The germline V gene has CDR1 MDHEN and CDR2 SYDVKM. V was shortened by 6 bases and J by 1 base, with 13 bases between the two germline ends. The CDR3 bases are TGTGCCAGCAGAAACGGAGGTTGGAGCAATCAGCCCCAGCATTTT. Its protein product is CASRNGGWSNQPQHF.

The V gene is TRBV7-9, the J gene TRBJ2-2; possibly TRBD2 for D (6 bases). This CDR3 is built from 15 residues. V was clipped by 8 bases and J by 1 base, with 14 bases between them. Looked up from germline, CDR1 is SEHNR and CDR2 is FQNEAQ (reference sequence). CDR3 region: CASEAGLGNTGELFF. As DNA, the CDR3 is TGTGCCAGCGAGGCGGGGTTAGGGAACACCGGGGAGCTGTTTTTT.

The genes are TRBV28 and TRBJ2-7; possible D gene TRBD1, 5 bases. V shed 1 base and J shed 2 bases, with 15 bases lying between them. The CDR3 has 16 amino acids. Per the germline V gene, CDR1 is MDHEN and CDR2 is SYDVKM. CDR3: CASSLSETETTYEQYF. The CDR3 DNA sequence: TGTGCCAGCAGTTTATCCGAGACAGAGACAACCTACGAGCAGTACTTC.

CDR3 nucleotide sequence: TGTGCCAGCAGTGTAGTAGCGGGTAGCACAGATACGCAGTATTTT. Translating gives CASSVVAGSTDTQYF. This chain connects TRBV6-4 to TRBJ2-3, with 7 bases aligning to TRBD2. J was trimmed by 0 bases and V by 4 bases; bases with no gene match: 4. The germline V gene has CDR1 MRHNA and CDR2 SNTAGT. This CDR3 has 15 amino acids.

V is TRBV7-9 and J is TRBJ2-7, with 8 positions matching TRBD1. Per germline, CDR1 SEHNR and CDR2 FQNEAQ (reference sequence). J gave up 3 bases and V 5 bases, and 6 bases lay outside the gene matches. The CDR3 has 14 amino acids. CDR3 in amino acids: CASSPRQGNYEQYF. The CDR3 region has the DNA TGTGCCAGCAGCCCCCGACAGGGGAACTACGAGCAGTACTTC.

The V and J genes are TRBV6-5 and TRBJ1-4; unclear D gene. The CDR3 runs to 11 residues. Germline V CDR1 and CDR2: MNHEY, SVGAGI. V lost 9 bases to trimming and J lost 7 bases, with 9 bases between them. In DNA, the CDR3 is TGTGCCAGTTGGTCGAGTGAAAAACTGTTTTTT. Protein sequence: CASWSSEKLFF.

The chain joins TRBV9 to TRBJ2-2, with D possibly matching TRBD2 (7 bases). The CDR3 has 15 residues. In germline, CDR1 is SGDLS, CDR2 YYNGEE. V lost 4 bases to trimming and J lost 4 bases, with 14 bases between them. The CDR3 region is CASSWGGPTTGELFF. The CDR3 DNA is TGTGCCAGCAGCTGGGGGGGCCCCACCACCGGGGAGCTGTTTTTT.

This chain uses TRBV6-5 with TRBJ2-7; 11 bases are a match to TRBD1. Unmatched junction bases numbered 8, after V lost 2 bases and J lost 5 bases. Germline V gene sequence: CDR1 MNHEY, CDR2 SVGAGI. The CDR3 sequence is 16 residues long. CDR3: CASSYGTGGFSNEQYF. The CDR3 region has the DNA TGTGCCAGCAGTTACGGGACAGGGGGATTCAGCAACGAGCAGTACTTC.

The V and J genes are TRBV5-8 and TRBJ2-3; D not resolved. Germline lookup yields CDR1 SGHTS and CDR2 YDEGEE. The V end was cut by 1 base, the J end by 0 bases, with 9 bases between. There are 15 residues in the CDR3. CDR3 nucleotide sequence: TGTGCCAGCAGCTTGTACCCCCTAAGCACAGATACGCAGTATTTT. It encodes CASSLYPLSTDTQYF.

V gene TRBV5-6 combines with J gene TRBJ2-3; a possible D gene is TRBD2 (5 bases). CDR3 length equals 14 residues. CDR1 SGHDT and CDR2 YYEEEE come from the germline V gene. Trimming pared 6 bases from V and 2 bases from J, leaving 13 bases between. CDR3 protein: CASMELAPTDTQYF. The CDR3, as DNA: TGTGCCAGCATGGAGCTAGCCCCCACAGATACGCAGTATTTT.

A word on this clone: The junction shows a germline mismatch at one end, possibly a read error. The V gene is TRBV6-1, the J gene TRBJ1-1, with no clear D. There are 14 residues in the CDR3. Germline assignment: CDR1 MNHNS and CDR2 SASEGT. The chain's CDR3 is CASSEVSTNSEAFF. CDR3 in DNA: TGTGCCAGCAGTGAAGTTTCAACGAACAGTGAAGCTTTCTTT.

The chain couples TRBV6-5 to TRBJ2-7; 9 bases match TRBD1. Germline loops: CDR1 MNHEY, CDR2 SVGAGI. V trimming: 4 bases; J trimming: 5 bases; junction bases outside the gene matches: 6. The CDR3 length is 14 residues. The CDR3 DNA sequence: TGTGCCAGCAGTTTAGGGACAGGGTGGGACGAGCAGTACTTC. It codes for CASSLGTGWDEQYF.

This clone has a single count. V gene TRBV7-9 combines with J gene TRBJ2-7, with 15 bases fitting TRBD2. Germline V gene sequence: CDR1 SEHNR, CDR2 FQNEAQ (reference sequence). The CDR3 extends over 17 amino acids. Trimming took 5 bases from V and 0 from J; bases not matched to a gene: 5. In DNA, the CDR3 is TGTGCCAGCAGCCCCGGACTAGCGGGAGGGTTCTCCTACGAGCAGTACTTC. This encodes CASSPGLAGGFSYEQYF. Full variable domain (outside the CDR3, taken from reference TRBV7-9 and TRBJ2-7): DTGVSQNPRHKITKRGQNVTFRCDPISEHNRLYWYRQTLGQGPEFLTYFQNEAQLEKSRLLSDRFSAERPKGSFSTLEIQRTEQGDSAMYLCASSPGLAGGFSYEQYFGPGTRLTVT.

This sequence joins TRBV28 and TRBJ2-5; 12 nucleotides line up with TRBD1. Germline loops: CDR1 MDHEN, CDR2 SYDVKM. The CDR3 covers 16 residues. J was trimmed by 3 bases and V by 6 bases; bases with no gene match: 8. The CDR3 is CASRERDRGRKETQYF. For the CDR3, the DNA is TGTGCCAGCAGAGAAAGGGACAGGGGGCGCAAAGAGACCCAGTACTTC.

The chain combines TRBV5-1 with TRBJ2-7, with a weak D call TRBD1 (5 bases). V dropped 0 bases and J dropped 3 bases, with 16 bases sitting between them. The CDR3 has 16 amino acids. The germline V gene encodes CDR1 SGHRS and CDR2 YFSETQ. The CDR3 loop is CASSLAPDTGRYEQYF. CDR3 in DNA: TGCGCCAGCAGCTTGGCCCCGGACACAGGACGCTACGAGCAGTACTTC.